This T cell receptor beta chain was recovered during a study of CD8 T cells in Susac syndrome. This clonotype was found a few times. The CDR3 covers 14 residues. CDR1 KGHSH and CDR2 LQKENI come from the germline V gene. With 3 bases clipped from V and 3 bases from J, the junction kept 2 bases outside the gene matches. Random hexamers were used to reverse transcribe an amount of 0.5 to 1 ug RNA. TCRdb analysed the immunoSEQ multiplex PCR reads with MiXCR anew, one entry per CDR3 protein. The sample shows some 170,000 distinct CDR3 sequences, around 94% of them seen only once. The source is a human donor with multiple sclerosis. The specimen was CD4+ T cells from PBMCs. This chain links TRBV18 with TRBJ1-2; TRBD1 matches 9 bases. CDR3: CASSPRQGDYGYTF. CDR3 bases: TGTGCCAGCTCACCTCGACAGGGGGACTATGGCTACACCTTC.